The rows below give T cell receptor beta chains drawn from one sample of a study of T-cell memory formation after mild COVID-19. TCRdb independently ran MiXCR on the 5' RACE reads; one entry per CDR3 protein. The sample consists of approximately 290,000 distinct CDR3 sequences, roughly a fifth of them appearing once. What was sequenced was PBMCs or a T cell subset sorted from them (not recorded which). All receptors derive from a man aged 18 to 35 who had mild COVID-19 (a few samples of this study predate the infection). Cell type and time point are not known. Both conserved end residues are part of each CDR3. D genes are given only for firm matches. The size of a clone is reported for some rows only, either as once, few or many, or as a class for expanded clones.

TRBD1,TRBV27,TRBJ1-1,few,CASSFSGTGGLMEAFF,TGTGCCAGCAGTTTCTCTGGGACAGGGGGCCTTATGGAAGCTTTCTTT
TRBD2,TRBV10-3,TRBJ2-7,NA,CAISDWTSGGRSYEQYF,TGTGCCATCAGTGACTGGACTAGCGGGGGCCGCTCCTACGAGCAGTACTTC
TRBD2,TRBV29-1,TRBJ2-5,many,CSVEEGRGNQETQYF,TGCAGCGTTGAAGAAGGGCGGGGGAATCAAGAGACCCAGTACTTC
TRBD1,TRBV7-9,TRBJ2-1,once,CASEKEGATYNEQFF,TGTGCCAGCGAAAAAGAGGGGGCCACCTACAATGAGCAGTTCTTC
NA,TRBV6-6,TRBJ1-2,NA,CASSYGGQIYGYTF,TGTGCCAGCAGTTATGGGGGGCAGATCTATGGCTACACCTTC
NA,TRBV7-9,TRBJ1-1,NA,CASRTGRPWGAEAFF,TGTGCCAGCAGAACTGGACGCCCCTGGGGGGCTGAAGCTTTCTTT
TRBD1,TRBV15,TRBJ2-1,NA,CATSSRQGNEQFF,TGTGCCACCAGCAGTCGACAGGGCAATGAGCAGTTCTTC
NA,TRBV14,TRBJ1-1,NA,CASSQEGALNTEAFF,TGTGCCAGCAGCCAAGAGGGGGCTCTGAACACTGAAGCTTTCTTT
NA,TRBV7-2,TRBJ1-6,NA,CASSNQGNSPLHF,TGTGCCAGCAGCAATCAGGGGAATTCACCCCTCCACTTT
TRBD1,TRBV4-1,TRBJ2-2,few,CASSHAYRGQDTGELFF,TGCGCCAGCAGCCACGCGTACAGGGGCCAAGACACCGGGGAGCTGTTTTTT
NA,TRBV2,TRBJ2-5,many,CASSDRGETQYF,TGTGCCAGCAGTGACAGGGGAGAGACCCAGTACTTC
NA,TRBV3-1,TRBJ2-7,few,CASSQEGVDEQYF,TGTGCCAGCAGCCAAGAGGGCGTGGACGAGCAGTACTTC
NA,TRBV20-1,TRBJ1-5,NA,CSARRSDLGAGNQPQHF,TGCAGTGCTAGACGGTCCGACCTGGGTGCTGGCAATCAGCCCCAGCATTTT
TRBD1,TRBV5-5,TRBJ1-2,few,CASSVQGNGYTF,TGTGCCAGCAGCGTACAGGGGAATGGCTACACCTTC
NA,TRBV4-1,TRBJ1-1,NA,CASSPGHHHTEAFF,TGCGCCAGCAGCCCTGGACACCATCACACTGAAGCTTTCTTT
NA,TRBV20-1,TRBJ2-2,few,CSALESGELFF,TGCAGTGCTCTGGAGTCCGGGGAGCTGTTTTTT
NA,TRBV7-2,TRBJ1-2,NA,CASSSQMNYGYTF,TGTGCCAGCAGCTCCCAGATGAACTATGGCTACACCTTC
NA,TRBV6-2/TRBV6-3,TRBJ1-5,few,CASSRGGRDQPQHF,TGTGCCAGCAGTAGGGGCGGCAGAGATCAGCCCCAGCATTTT